Shown below are 4 T cell receptor beta chains from a single sample sequenced in a study of shared clonotypes between healthy human individuals. Profiling relied on immunoSEQ multiplex PCR, and the TCRdb table lists in-frame clones only, not all of them. The sample contains over 2 million clones, 95% of which appear only once. The material sequenced was naive CD4+ T cells sorted from blood. Subset indicated: CD45RA+ positively selected. All receptors derive from a man aged 18 to 29 in good health.

V and J are TRBV10-2 and TRBJ1-2, with a weak D call TRBD1 (5 bases). Germline CDR1 is WSHSY and CDR2 is SAAADI. V shed 4 bases and J shed 5 bases, with 17 bases lying between them. This CDR3 has 15 amino acids. The CDR3 DNA follows: TGCGCCAGCAGTGCGCACAATGGGGCAGGTTATGGCTACACCTTC. Translating gives CASSAHNGAGYGYTF.

V usage is TRBV19 and J usage is TRBJ1-6; 7 bases line up with TRBD1. The CDR3 consists of 18 residues. V gave up 6 bases and J gave up 8 bases; unmatched junction bases: 19. The V gene's germline CDR1 is LNHDA and CDR2 SQIVND (reference sequence). The CDR3 sequence: CASRPIRGTHLLDSPLHF. CDR3 in DNA: TGTGCCAGTAGGCCCATCAGGGGGACACATCTTCTCGATTCACCCCTCCACTTT. Together with reference TRBV19 and TRBJ1-6, the CDR3 gives the full variable domain: DGGITQSPKYLFRKEGQNVTLSCEQNLNHDAMYWYRQDPGQGLRLIYYSQIVNDFQKGDIAEGYSVSREKKESFPLTVTSAQKNPTAFYLCASRPIRGTHLLDSPLHFGNGTRLTVT.

This chain joins TRBV30 and TRBJ2-2; perhaps TRBD2 as D (5 bases). Germline values: CDR1 GTSNPN, CDR2 SVGIG (reference sequence). The CDR3 is 13 amino acids. V shed 5 bases and J shed 6 bases, with 13 bases lying between them. DNA for the CDR3: TGTGCCTGGGGTCCCTACGGGGCCGGGGAGCTGTTTTTT. Translation gives CAWGPYGAGELFF.

The V gene is TRBV5-6, the J gene TRBJ1-5; TRBD1 matches at 7 bases. J lost 7 bases, V lost 0 bases, and 7 bases had no gene match. The CDR3 contains 15 residues. Germline V gene lookup returns CDR1 SGHDT and CDR2 YYEEEE. Here the CDR3 reads CASSLGAGGNQPQHF. DNA of the CDR3: TGTGCCAGCAGCTTGGGTGCAGGGGGGAACCAGCCCCAGCATTTT.